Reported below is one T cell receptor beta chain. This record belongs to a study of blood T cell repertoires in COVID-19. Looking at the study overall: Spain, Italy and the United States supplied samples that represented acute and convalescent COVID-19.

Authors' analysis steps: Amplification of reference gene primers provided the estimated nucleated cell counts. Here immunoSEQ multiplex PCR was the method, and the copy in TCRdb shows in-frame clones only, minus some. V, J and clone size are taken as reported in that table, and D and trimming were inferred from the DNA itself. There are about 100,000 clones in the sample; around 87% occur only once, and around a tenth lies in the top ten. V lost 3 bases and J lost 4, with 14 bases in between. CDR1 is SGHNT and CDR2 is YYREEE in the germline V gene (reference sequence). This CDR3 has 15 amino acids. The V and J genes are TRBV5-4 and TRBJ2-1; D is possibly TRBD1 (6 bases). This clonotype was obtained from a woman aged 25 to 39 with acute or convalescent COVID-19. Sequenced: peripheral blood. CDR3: CASSSPGAKYNEQFF. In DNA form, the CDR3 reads TGTGCCAGCAGCTCGCCAGGGGCTAAGTACAATGAGCAGTTCTTC.